These 6 T cell receptor beta chains came from one sample sequenced in a study of cytomegalovirus exposure and HLA in healthy donors. Primers included in the PCR were 60 Vbeta and 13 Jbeta primers. Produced via immunoSEQ multiplex PCR; TCRdb's table is partial and in-frame only. This table holds under 150,000 clones, about 86% found once. The material sequenced was PBMCs. The receptor set was obtained from a woman younger than 45 in good health and CMV-seronegative.

V and J are TRBV5-1 and TRBJ2-5; D might be TRBD1 (5 bases). The J call is uncertain, as TRBJ2-7 better fits the DNA end. Looked up from germline, CDR1 is SGHRS and CDR2 is YFSETQ. The CDR3 has 14 residues. The CDR3 region has the DNA TGCGCCAGCAGCTTGGCAGGGTCTTTTTCCGAGCAGTACTTC. This codes for CASSLAGSFSEQYF.

This clone was counted only a few times. The gene calls are TRBV7-9 and TRBJ2-1; D gene uncertain. Looked up from germline, CDR1 is SEHNR and CDR2 is FQNEAQ (reference sequence). The V end was cut by 4 bases, the J end by 5 bases, with 3 bases between. The CDR3 is 11 residues long. CDR3 sequence (DNA): TGTGCCAGCAGCTCTAACAATGAGCAGTTCTTC. It yields the protein CASSSNNEQFF. Full variable domain (remainder filled in from reference TRBV7-9 and TRBJ2-1): DTGVSQNPRHKITKRGQNVTFRCDPISEHNRLYWYRQTLGQGPEFLTYFQNEAQLEKSRLLSDRFSAERPKGSFSTLEIQRTEQGDSAMYLCASSSNNEQFFGPGTRLTVL.

This sequence joins TRBV6-1 and TRBJ2-3, with TRBD1 matching 11 bases. Germline CDR1 and CDR2: MNHNS and SASEGT. CDR3 length: 15 residues. Trimming at V came to 8 bases and at J to 0 bases, leaving 4 bases not matched to a gene. The CDR3 reads CASGQGALSTDTQYF. In nucleotides, the CDR3 is TGTGCCAGCGGACAGGGGGCTTTAAGCACAGATACGCAGTATTTT.

This rearrangement joins TRBV10-3 to TRBJ2-1, with 9 bases aligning to TRBD2. Germline V gene sequence: CDR1 ENHRY, CDR2 SYGVKD. Trimming took 0 bases from V and 5 from J; bases not matched to a gene: 5. The CDR3 consists of 16 residues. CDR3 in amino acids: CAISESLAGLDNEQFF. The CDR3 DNA reads as TGTGCCATCAGTGAGTCCCTAGCGGGACTAGACAATGAGCAGTTCTTC.

The chain is built from TRBV9 and TRBJ2-1, with 7 nucleotides matching TRBD2. The CDR3 is 17 amino acids. J was trimmed by 0 bases and V by 0 bases; bases with no gene match: 6. Germline CDR1 is SGDLS and CDR2 is YYNGEE. For the CDR3, the DNA is TGTGCCAGCAGCGTAGGGGTTCGGGAGGTCTCCTACAATGAGCAGTTCTTC. This translates into CASSVGVREVSYNEQFF.

The CDR3 DNA follows: TGTGCCACCAGCACCGGGACAAACTCTGGGGCCAACGTCCTGACTTTC. As protein: CATSTGTNSGANVLTF. The chain recombines TRBV15 with TRBJ2-6, with a possible D match to TRBD1 (6 bases). Trimming cost V 4 bases and J 0 bases, with 10 bases left between them. This CDR3 comprises 16 residues. CDR1 is LNHNV and CDR2 is YYDKDF in the germline V gene (reference sequence).